These 8 T cell receptor beta chains were sequenced from one sample in a study of control samples from healthy donors and cancer patients. Only in-frame clones appear in the TCRdb table, and some are missing; sequencing was by immunoSEQ multiplex PCR. The sample lists around 130,000 clones, around nine tenths occurring once. Sequencing input: blood. These receptor sequences come from a man aged 30-40 years in good health.

This chain links TRBV15 with TRBJ1-4; 9 bases align to TRBD1. With 0 bases clipped from V and 6 bases from J, the junction kept 2 bases outside the gene matches. The CDR3 loop spans 15 amino acids. Germline CDR1 and CDR2: LNHNV and YYDKDF (reference sequence). CDR3 amino acids: CATSRDRTGDEKLFF. As DNA, the CDR3 is TGTGCCACCAGCAGAGATAGGACAGGGGATGAAAAACTGTTTTTT.

The chain has TRBV4-2 and TRBJ1-1; D unresolved. Germline assignment: CDR1 LGHNA and CDR2 YNFKEQ. This CDR3 has 14 amino acids. Trimming took 4 bases from V and 2 from J, leaving 11 bases between them. CDR3 bases: TGTGCCAGCAGCCTCGTTGAGGGAAACACTGAAGCTTTCTTT. It is translated as CASSLVEGNTEAFF.

V usage is TRBV5-8 and J usage is TRBJ2-1; TRBD1 agrees at 10 bases. The CDR3 contains 16 residues. CDR1 is SGHTS, CDR2 YDEGEE, per germline. V shed 2 bases, J shed 7 bases, and the junction held 9 bases outside the gene matches. CDR3 region: CASSFPGQGPGNEQFF. DNA for the CDR3: TGTGCCAGCAGCTTTCCGGGACAGGGGCCCGGGAATGAGCAGTTCTTC.

This rearrangement joins TRBV18 to TRBJ1-1; D perhaps matches TRBD1 (5 bases). The germline V gene has CDR1 KGHSH and CDR2 LQKENI. V lost 5 bases, J lost 2 bases, and 12 bases lay in between. The CDR3 is 14 amino acids. The DNA of the CDR3 is TGTGCCAGCTCAGTCGACAGCCTAAACACTGAAGCTTTCTTT. It yields the protein CASSVDSLNTEAFF. Together with reference TRBV18 and TRBJ1-1, the CDR3 gives the full variable domain: NAGVMQNPRHLVRRRGQEARLRCSPMKGHSHVYWYRQLPEEGLKFMVYLQKENIIDESGMPKERFSAEFPKEGPSILRIQQVVRGDSAAYFCASSVDSLNTEAFFGQGTRLTVV.

This chain connects TRBV5-1 to TRBJ2-1; 9 positions agree with TRBD2. Unmatched junction bases numbered 4, after V lost 1 base and J lost 5 bases. The length of the CDR3 is 15 residues. Germline V gene lookup returns CDR1 SGHRS and CDR2 YFSETQ. CDR3 sequence reads: CASSLPVAGDNEQFF. The CDR3 nucleotides read TGCGCCAGCAGCTTGCCGGTAGCGGGGGACAATGAGCAGTTCTTC.

This clone was seen once. The chain links TRBV5-1 to TRBJ2-5; no clear D. Deletions cut 0 bases from V and 5 bases from J, with 8 bases between. The CDR3 runs 13 residues. CDR1 and CDR2 (germline): SGHRS, YFSETQ. The CDR3 DNA follows: TGCGCCAGCAGCTTGGGAGGTGCTGAGACCCAGTACTTC. This translates into CASSLGGAETQYF.

A word on this clone: The sample carries other DNA sequences with the same CDR3. The chain employs TRBV7-2 and TRBJ1-1; D possibly corresponds to TRBD1 (5 bases). The CDR3 consists of 13 residues. V was shortened by 4 bases and J by 3 bases, with 9 bases between the two germline ends. The V gene's germline CDR1 is SGHTA and CDR2 FQGNSA. CDR3 amino acids: CASSSQGDTEAFF. CDR3 coding DNA: TGTGCCAGCAGCTCTCAGGGCGACACTGAAGCTTTCTTT.

The chain uses TRBV5-1 and TRBJ1-3, with D unclear. There are 15 residues in the CDR3. The V gene lost 0 bases and the J gene lost 4 bases, with 11 bases spanning the gap. Looked up from germline, CDR1 is SGHRS and CDR2 is YFSETQ. The CDR3 is CASSLGSRSGNTIYF. The CDR3, as DNA: TGCGCCAGCAGCTTGGGGAGTAGGTCCGGAAACACCATATATTTT.